The entry below describes one TCR beta chain. This specimen belongs to a study of follicular helper T cells after annual influenza vaccination. CDR1 and CDR2 from the germline V gene are SGHRS and YFSETQ. With 5 bases removed from V and 1 base from J, the gap between germline ends came to 6 bases. The CDR3 runs to 12 residues. The table came from immunoSEQ multiplex PCR; TCRdb's copy has only in-frame clones and leaves some out. The profile covers approximately 13,000 clones, with about four fifths appearing a single time and roughly 0.4% taken by the ten largest. Specified time point: 2015-2016 season, pre-vaccination.

The source material was CXCR5- memory CD4+ T cells sorted from blood, sampled on the day of influenza vaccination. This TCR was sampled from an adult who received the influenza vaccine. This chain joins TRBV5-1 and TRBJ2-5; D ambiguous. For the CDR3, the DNA is TGCGCCAGCAGTCCGGCCCAAGAGACCCAGTACTTC. This gives the protein CASSPAQETQYF.